These 30 T cell receptor beta chains came from one sample sequenced in a study of OX40 agonist ivuxolimab in advanced cancers. Repertoires were generated with immunoSEQ multiplex PCR, while TCRdb's copy carries only in-frame clones and drops some. Of over 60,000 clones listed, over 75% are singletons. Sample: CD4+ or CD8+ T cells sorted from blood, taken in a trial of the OX40 agonist ivuxolimab. Receptors originate from an adult with an advanced solid tumor such as melanoma, head and neck, liver or kidney cancer.

This chain joins TRBV5-1 and TRBJ2-3, with D perhaps matching TRBD1 (6 bases). Between the trimmed V and J ends, which lost 3 bases and 0 bases, there was a span of 11 bases. The CDR3 loop spans 15 amino acids. The germline V gene has CDR1 SGHRS and CDR2 YFSETQ. The CDR3 nucleotides read TGCGCCAGCAGCTACAGACAGGCTAGCACAGATACGCAGTATTTT. Its protein is CASSYRQASTDTQYF.

The chain joins TRBV7-2 to TRBJ1-1; D gene ambiguous. CDR1 SGHTA and CDR2 FQGNSA come from the germline V gene. This CDR3 is built from 13 residues. Trimming took 2 bases from V and 7 from J, leaving 11 bases between them. CDR3 sequence reads: CASSLSGMNEAFF. The CDR3 DNA is TGTGCCAGCAGCTTAAGTGGTATGAATGAAGCTTTCTTT.

In its sample, this clone was seen once. Written as DNA, the CDR3 is TGCGCCAGCAGCCAAGGGACAGGTTCCACAGATACGCAGTATTTT. This encodes CASSQGTGSTDTQYF. The rearrangement links TRBV4-3 to TRBJ2-3, with 7 bases fitting TRBD1. V lost 1 base, J lost 2 bases, and 3 bases stayed unmatched. The CDR3 is 15 amino acids. Per germline, CDR1 LGHNA and CDR2 YSLEER.

This rearrangement joins TRBV7-3 to TRBJ2-3; D is unclear. Trimming pared 0 bases from V and 0 bases from J, leaving 7 bases between. This CDR3 spans 15 amino acids. Per the germline V gene, CDR1 is SGHTA and CDR2 is FQGTGA. The DNA for the CDR3 is TGTGCCAGCAGCTTAACTCGGGTTAGCACAGATACGCAGTATTTT. This codes for CASSLTRVSTDTQYF.

CDR3 amino acids: CASNNGGPNYGYTF. CDR3 DNA: TGCGCCAGCAACAACGGGGGGCCTAACTATGGCTACACCTTC. V is TRBV5-1 and J is TRBJ1-2; possible D gene TRBD1, 6 bases. Germline V lookup: CDR1 SGHRS, CDR2 YFSETQ. Between the trimmed V and J ends, which lost 6 bases and 0 bases, there was a span of 12 bases. The CDR3 has 14 amino acids. Drawing the rest from reference TRBV5-1 and TRBJ1-2, the complete variable domain is KAGVTQTPRYLIKTRGQQVTLSCSPISGHRSVSWYQQTPGQGLQFLFEYFSETQRNKGNFPGRFSGRQFSNSRSEMNVSTLELGDSALYLCASNNGGPNYGYTFGSGTRLTVV.

The V call is TRBV4-3, the J call TRBJ2-3; D is undetermined. The CDR3 length is 13 residues. The V gene lost 2 bases and the J gene lost 0 bases, with 3 bases spanning the gap. Germline lookup yields CDR1 LGHNA and CDR2 YSLEER. For the CDR3, the DNA is TGCGCCAGCAGCCAAAGTAGCACAGATACGCAGTATTTT. Encoded protein: CASSQSSTDTQYF.

The CDR3 loop is CASSQAGQGSYYGYTF. In DNA, the CDR3 is TGTGCCAGCAGCCAAGCGGGGCAGGGTTCCTACTATGGCTACACCTTC. The chain combines TRBV9 with TRBJ1-2; maybe TRBD1 (5 bases). Germline CDR1 is SGDLS and CDR2 is YYNGEE. V lost 4 bases to trimming and J lost 3 bases, with 19 bases between them. CDR3 length: 16 residues. Complete variable domain (other parts from reference TRBV9 and TRBJ1-2): DSGVTQTPKHLITATGQRVTLRCSPRSGDLSVYWYQQSLDQGLQFLIQYYNGEERAKGNILERFSAQQFPDLHSELNLSSLELGDSALYFCASSQAGQGSYYGYTFGSGTRLTVV.

This rearrangement joins TRBV19 to TRBJ1-1; perhaps TRBD1 as D (6 bases). V lost 5 bases and J 5 bases, leaving 21 bases between the germline ends. Germline CDR1 LNHDA, CDR2 SQIVND (reference sequence). CDR3 length: 16 amino acids. The CDR3 DNA reads TGTGCCAGTAGTGTCAGGGTAGGGGGAGGTAAGACTGAAGCTTTCTTT. Amino acids: CASSVRVGGGKTEAFF.

This clone was recorded only once. V usage is TRBV30 and J usage is TRBJ1-2; no firm D call. Trimming removed 0 bases at V and 4 bases at J, with 6 bases between. The CDR3 covers 12 residues. Germline lookup yields CDR1 GTSNPN and CDR2 SVGIG (reference sequence). The CDR3 DNA reads as TGTGCCTGGAGTGTAAAGGGCTATGGCTACACCTTC. This sequence encodes CAWSVKGYGYTF.

V and J are TRBV19 and TRBJ1-1; D not resolved. The germline gives CDR1 LNHDA, CDR2 SQIVND (reference sequence). This CDR3 is 15 amino acids long. Trimming left V 5 bases short and J 0 bases short, with 13 bases between. CDR3 sequence reads: CASSRDPAMNTEAFF. For the CDR3, the DNA is TGTGCCAGTAGTCGTGATCCGGCGATGAACACTGAAGCTTTCTTT. The variable domain in full, with the rest retrieved from reference TRBV19 and TRBJ1-1, is DGGITQSPKYLFRKEGQNVTLSCEQNLNHDAMYWYRQDPGQGLRLIYYSQIVNDFQKGDIAEGYSVSREKKESFPLTVTSAQKNPTAFYLCASSRDPAMNTEAFFGQGTRLTVV.

This chain links TRBV7-3 with TRBJ1-1, with 7 bases matching TRBD1. After removal of 2 bases from V and 3 bases from J, the junction contained 0 bases not matched to a gene. There are 13 residues in the CDR3. Germline V gives CDR1 SGHTA, CDR2 FQGTGA. The CDR3 nucleotides read TGTGCCAGCAGCTTAGACAGGGACACTGAAGCTTTCTTT. It encodes CASSLDRDTEAFF. The full variable domain, its missing parts supplied by reference TRBV7-3 and TRBJ1-1, is GAGVSQTPSNKVTEKGKYVELRCDPISGHTALYWYRQSLGQGPEFLIYFQGTGAADDSGLPNDRFFAVRPEGSVSTLKIQRTERGDSAVYLCASSLDRDTEAFFGQGTRLTVV.

The chain couples TRBV6-5 to TRBJ1-5; D is unclear. Germline V gives CDR1 MNHEY, CDR2 SVGAGI. V was trimmed by 5 bases and J by 3 bases, leaving 11 bases between them. The CDR3 runs to 14 residues. The CDR3 is CASSAVGTNQPQHF. The CDR3 nucleotides read TGTGCCAGCAGTGCGGTAGGCACCAATCAGCCCCAGCATTTT.

This clone was observed once. This chain links TRBV5-4 with TRBJ1-1; 7 nucleotides match TRBD1. V lost 4 bases, J lost 3 bases, and 15 bases stayed unmatched. The CDR3 contains 17 residues. The V gene's germline CDR1 is SGHNT and CDR2 YYREEE (reference sequence). The CDR3 region has the DNA TGTGCCAGCAGCCCCCGGAGGACCCGACAGGGAGACACTGAAGCTTTCTTT. Residues: CASSPRRTRQGDTEAFF.

V gene TRBV10-3 combines with J gene TRBJ1-1, with D possibly matching TRBD1 (5 bases). Trimming took off 7 bases at V and 3 bases at J, with 12 bases between the two ends. This CDR3 contains 13 residues. Germline assignment: CDR1 ENHRY and CDR2 SYGVKD. The CDR3 loop reads CAIMEGWDTEAFF. The CDR3 DNA reads as TGTGCCATCATGGAGGGGTGGGACACTGAAGCTTTCTTT.

The CDR3 nucleotides read TGCGCCAGCAGCTCTAGCGGGGGGGCAAATGAGCAGTTCTTC. Amino acids: CASSSSGGANEQFF. V and J are TRBV5-1 and TRBJ2-1; 12 positions match TRBD2. The CDR3 consists of 14 residues. The trim removed 3 bases at V and 7 bases at J, leaving 2 bases unmatched. Germline V gives CDR1 SGHRS, CDR2 YFSETQ.

The J gene is TRBJ2-7, the V gene TRBV19; 8 bases map to TRBD1. This CDR3 is 16 amino acids long. CDR1 LNHDA and CDR2 SQIVND come from the germline V gene (reference sequence). With 3 bases clipped from V and 6 bases from J, the junction kept 13 bases outside the gene matches. CDR3 in amino acids: CASSIRQGSGWIEQYF. Here the CDR3 DNA reads TGTGCCAGTAGTATTCGACAGGGGTCGGGGTGGATCGAGCAGTACTTC. The complete variable domain, with remaining parts taken from reference TRBV19 and TRBJ2-7, reads DGGITQSPKYLFRKEGQNVTLSCEQNLNHDAMYWYRQDPGQGLRLIYYSQIVNDFQKGDIAEGYSVSREKKESFPLTVTSAQKNPTAFYLCASSIRQGSGWIEQYFGPGTRLTVT.

This clone showed up just once. The chain employs TRBV19 and TRBJ1-1; maybe TRBD1 (5 bases). V dropped 3 bases and J dropped 4 bases, with 12 bases sitting between them. From germline, CDR1 is LNHDA and CDR2 SQIVND (reference sequence). CDR3 length: 14 amino acids. As DNA, the CDR3 is TGTGCCAGTAGTATGAAGGTTCAGGGCACTGAAGCTTTCTTT. This translates into CASSMKVQGTEAFF.

The chain carries TRBV5-4 and TRBJ1-6; D is ambiguous. Trimming shortened V by 1 base and J by 1 base, and 9 bases separated the two germline ends. Germline V gene data show CDR1 as SGHNT and CDR2 as YYREEE (reference sequence). CDR3 size: 16 residues. CDR3 in DNA: TGTGCCAGCAGCTTGCTATCGGTATCCTATAATTCACCCCTCCACTTT. Its translation is CASSLLSVSYNSPLHF.

This sequence joins TRBV7-2 and TRBJ1-2; D is perhaps TRBD1 (5 bases). Trimming stripped 4 bases from V and 4 bases from J, with 19 bases between. The CDR3 sequence is 16 residues long. Germline CDR1 and CDR2: SGHTA and FQGNSA. The CDR3 DNA follows: TGTGCCAGCAGCTCGACTTCGGGGTGGGGGAGCTATGGCTACACCTTC. This translates into CASSSTSGWGSYGYTF.

J is TRBJ2-1 and V is TRBV5-1, with no clear D. Trimming left V 4 bases short and J 7 bases short, with 18 bases between. This CDR3 spans 15 amino acids. Germline-derived CDR1 and CDR2 are SGHRS and YFSETQ. CDR3 residues: CASSVDPRVKNEQFF. In nucleotides, the CDR3 is TGCGCCAGCAGCGTCGACCCTCGGGTGAAAAATGAGCAGTTCTTC.

V and J are TRBV5-1 and TRBJ2-3; TRBD2 matches at 10 bases. V was clipped by 2 bases and J by 4 bases; unmatched bases: 1. The CDR3 runs 14 residues. The V gene's germline CDR1 is SGHRS and CDR2 YFSETQ. This CDR3 reads CASSFSGGSDTQYF. The CDR3 DNA reads as TGCGCCAGCAGCTTTAGCGGGGGGTCAGATACGCAGTATTTT.

The rearrangement uses TRBV19 and TRBJ2-2, with TRBD1 matching over 11 bases. This CDR3 has 19 residues. With V trimmed by 5 bases and J by 4 bases, 15 bases remained unmatched. Germline assignment: CDR1 LNHDA and CDR2 SQIVND (reference sequence). Here the CDR3 DNA reads TGTGCCAGTAGTGTGCCGCGGGGACAGGGGGTTCGGTCCACCGGGGAGCTGTTTTTT. The encoded protein is CASSVPRGQGVRSTGELFF.

The chain recombines TRBV5-1 with TRBJ2-3; D uncertain. This CDR3 has 12 amino acids. Germline CDR1 and CDR2: SGHRS and YFSETQ. The V end was cut by 4 bases, the J end by 2 bases, with 5 bases between. CDR3 region: CASSRTTDTQYF. The CDR3, as DNA: TGCGCCAGCAGCCGGACCACAGATACGCAGTATTTT.

The genes are TRBV23-1 and TRBJ1-1; TRBD1 agrees at 8 bases. Being an ORF, TRBV23-1 has a function that is uncertain. CDR3 length equals 16 residues. J was trimmed by 1 base and V by 2 bases; bases with no gene match: 6. CDR3 nucleotides: TGCGCCAGCAGTCAAAGACAGGGGTTAAAGAACACTGAAGCTTTCTTT. It codes for CASSQRQGLKNTEAFF.

The J gene is TRBJ2-2, the V gene TRBV10-2; D is unresolved. V was cut by 1 base and J by 5 bases, with 2 bases left in between. The CDR3 spans 12 residues. CDR1 is WSHSY, CDR2 SAAADI, per germline. This chain's CDR3 is CASSEWTGELFF. The CDR3 DNA is TGCGCCAGCAGTGAGTGGACCGGGGAGCTGTTTTTT.

The genes are TRBV11-2 and TRBJ1-1; possible D gene TRBD1, 5 bases. The CDR3 loop spans 16 amino acids. CDR1 is SGHAT, CDR2 FQNNGV, per germline. V was pared by 7 bases and J by 4 bases, with 22 bases between. CDR3 in DNA: TGTGCCAGCACCGATCGGACACAGGTGACCAGCACTGAAGCTTTCTTT. It translates to CASTDRTQVTSTEAFF.

V and J are TRBV5-4 and TRBJ1-3; D unclear. The V gene's germline CDR1 is SGHNT and CDR2 YYREEE (reference sequence). The CDR3 spans 13 residues. Trimming removed 5 bases at V and 4 bases at J, with 10 bases between. The CDR3 DNA reads TGTGCCAGCAGTCAAACGGGGGGAAACACCATATATTTT. This gives the protein CASSQTGGNTIYF.

The V and J genes are TRBV18 and TRBJ2-3; 9 positions match TRBD1. Trimming removed 3 bases from V and 1 base from J; junction bases left unmatched: 2. The CDR3 extends over 15 amino acids. Per the germline V gene, CDR1 is KGHSH and CDR2 is LQKENI. CDR3 sequence (DNA): TGTGCCAGCTCACCCCGGACAGGGGGCACAGATACGCAGTATTTT. Translated: CASSPRTGGTDTQYF. The full variable domain, its missing parts supplied by reference TRBV18 and TRBJ2-3, is NAGVMQNPRHLVRRRGQEARLRCSPMKGHSHVYWYRQLPEEGLKFMVYLQKENIIDESGMPKERFSAEFPKEGPSILRIQQVVRGDSAAYFCASSPRTGGTDTQYFGPGTRLTVL.

The DNA of the CDR3 is TGTGCCAGTAGTGGTACAGGTGGTCGGGGAAACACCATATATTTT. Translated, it gives CASSGTGGRGNTIYF. The rearrangement uses TRBV19 and TRBJ1-3; D is perhaps TRBD1 (5 bases). CDR1 LNHDA and CDR2 SQIVND come from the germline V gene (reference sequence). V dropped 5 bases and J dropped 4 bases, with 15 bases sitting between them. The CDR3 consists of 15 residues. Based on the CDR3 plus reference TRBV19 and TRBJ1-3, the full variable domain is DGGITQSPKYLFRKEGQNVTLSCEQNLNHDAMYWYRQDPGQGLRLIYYSQIVNDFQKGDIAEGYSVSREKKESFPLTVTSAQKNPTAFYLCASSGTGGRGNTIYFGEGSWLTVV.

The rearrangement uses TRBV6-1 and TRBJ1-1; D is uncertain. Looked up from germline, CDR1 is MNHNS and CDR2 is SASEGT. CDR3 length: 13 residues. Trimming shortened V by 4 bases and J by 4 bases, and 10 bases separated the two germline ends. The CDR3 coding sequence is TGTGCCAGCAGTGGGAACACGGGCACTGAAGCTTTCTTT. It is translated as CASSGNTGTEAFF.